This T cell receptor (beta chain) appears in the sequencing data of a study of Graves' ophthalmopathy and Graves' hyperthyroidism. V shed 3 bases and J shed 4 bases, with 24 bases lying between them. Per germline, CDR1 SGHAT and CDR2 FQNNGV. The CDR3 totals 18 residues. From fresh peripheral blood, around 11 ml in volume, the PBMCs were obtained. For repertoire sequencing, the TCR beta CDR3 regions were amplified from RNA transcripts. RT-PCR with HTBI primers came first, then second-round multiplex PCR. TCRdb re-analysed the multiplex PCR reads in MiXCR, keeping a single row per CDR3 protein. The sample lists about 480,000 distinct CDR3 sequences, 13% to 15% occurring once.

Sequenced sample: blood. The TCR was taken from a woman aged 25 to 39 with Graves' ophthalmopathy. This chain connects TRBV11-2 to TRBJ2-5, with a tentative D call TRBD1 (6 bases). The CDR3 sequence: CASSFFPPAPARGETQYF. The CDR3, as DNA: TGTGCCAGCAGCTTTTTCCCCCCGGCACCTGCCAGGGGAGAGACCCAGTACTTC.